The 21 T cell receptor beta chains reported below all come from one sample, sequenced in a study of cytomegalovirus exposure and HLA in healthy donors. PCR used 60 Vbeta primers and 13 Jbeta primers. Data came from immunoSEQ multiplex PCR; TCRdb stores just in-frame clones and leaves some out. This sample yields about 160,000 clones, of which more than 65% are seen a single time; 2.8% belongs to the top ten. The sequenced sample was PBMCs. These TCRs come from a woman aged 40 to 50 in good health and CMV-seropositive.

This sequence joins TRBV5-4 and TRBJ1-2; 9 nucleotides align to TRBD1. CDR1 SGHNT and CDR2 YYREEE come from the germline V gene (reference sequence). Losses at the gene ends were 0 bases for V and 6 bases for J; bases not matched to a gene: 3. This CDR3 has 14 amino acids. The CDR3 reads CASSLGDRVNGYTF. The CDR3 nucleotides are TGTGCCAGCAGCTTGGGGGACAGGGTGAATGGCTACACCTTC. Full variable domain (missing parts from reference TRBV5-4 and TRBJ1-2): ETGVTQSPTHLIKTRGQQVTLRCSSQSGHNTVSWYQQALGQGPQFIFQYYREEENGRGNFPPRFSGLQFPNYSSELNVNALELDDSALYLCASSLGDRVNGYTFGSGTRLTVV.

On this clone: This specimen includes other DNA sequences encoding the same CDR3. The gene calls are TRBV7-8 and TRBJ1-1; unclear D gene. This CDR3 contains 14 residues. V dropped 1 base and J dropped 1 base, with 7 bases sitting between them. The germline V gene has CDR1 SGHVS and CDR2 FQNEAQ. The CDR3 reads CASSLVGGNTEAFF. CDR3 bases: TGTGCCAGCAGCTTAGTAGGCGGGAACACTGAAGCTTTCTTT.

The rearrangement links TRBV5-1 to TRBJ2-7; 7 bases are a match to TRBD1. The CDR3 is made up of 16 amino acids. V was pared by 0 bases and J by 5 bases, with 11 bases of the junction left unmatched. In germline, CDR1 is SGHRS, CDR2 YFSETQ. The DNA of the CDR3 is TGCGCCAGCAGCTTGGCCATGACAGGGAACGTTGACGAGCAGTACTTC. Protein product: CASSLAMTGNVDEQYF.

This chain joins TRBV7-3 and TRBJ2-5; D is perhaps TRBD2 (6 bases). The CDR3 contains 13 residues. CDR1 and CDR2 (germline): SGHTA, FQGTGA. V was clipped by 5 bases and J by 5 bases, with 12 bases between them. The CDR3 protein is CASSVGGSETQYF. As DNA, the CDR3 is TGTGCCAGCAGCGTCGGGGGTTCGGAGACCCAGTACTTC.

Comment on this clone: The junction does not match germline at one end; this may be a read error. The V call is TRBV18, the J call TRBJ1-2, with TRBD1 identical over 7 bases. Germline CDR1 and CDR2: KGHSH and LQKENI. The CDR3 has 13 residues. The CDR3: CASSPDREGGYPF. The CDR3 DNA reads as TGTGCCAGCTCACCAGACAGGGAAGGTGGCTACCCCTTC.

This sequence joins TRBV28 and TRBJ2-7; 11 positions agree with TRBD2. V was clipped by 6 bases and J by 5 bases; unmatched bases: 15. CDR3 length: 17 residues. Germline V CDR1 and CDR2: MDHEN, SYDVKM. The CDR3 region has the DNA TGTGCCAGCAGAGAGACTAGCGGGATCCCCGCTGTCCACGAGCAGTACTTC. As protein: CASRETSGIPAVHEQYF.

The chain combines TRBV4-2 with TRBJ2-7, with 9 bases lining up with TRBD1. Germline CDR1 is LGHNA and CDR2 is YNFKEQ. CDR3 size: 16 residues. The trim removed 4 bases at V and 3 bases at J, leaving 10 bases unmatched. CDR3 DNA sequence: TGTGCCAGCAGCCCCTCCCCTGGACAGGGGTTCTACGAGCAGTACTTC. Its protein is CASSPSPGQGFYEQYF.

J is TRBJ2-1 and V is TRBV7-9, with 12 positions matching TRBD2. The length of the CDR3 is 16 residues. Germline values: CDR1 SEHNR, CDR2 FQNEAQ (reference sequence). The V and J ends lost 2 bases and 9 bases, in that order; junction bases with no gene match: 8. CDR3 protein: CASSLSPSGGAGEQFF. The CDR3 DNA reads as TGTGCCAGCAGCTTAAGTCCTAGCGGGGGGGCGGGTGAGCAGTTCTTC.

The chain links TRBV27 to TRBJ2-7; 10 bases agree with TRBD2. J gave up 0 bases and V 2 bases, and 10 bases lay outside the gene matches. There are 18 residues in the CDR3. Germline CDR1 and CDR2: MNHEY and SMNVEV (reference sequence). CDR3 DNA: TGTGCCAGCAGTTTAAAATCCCCCTGGACTAGCGGCTCCTACGAGCAGTACTTC. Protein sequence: CASSLKSPWTSGSYEQYF.

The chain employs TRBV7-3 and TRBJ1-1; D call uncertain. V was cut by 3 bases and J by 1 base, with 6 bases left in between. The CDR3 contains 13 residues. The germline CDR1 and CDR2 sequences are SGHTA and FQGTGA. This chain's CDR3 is CASSFGWNTEAFF. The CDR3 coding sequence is TGTGCCAGCAGCTTCGGGTGGAACACTGAAGCTTTCTTT.

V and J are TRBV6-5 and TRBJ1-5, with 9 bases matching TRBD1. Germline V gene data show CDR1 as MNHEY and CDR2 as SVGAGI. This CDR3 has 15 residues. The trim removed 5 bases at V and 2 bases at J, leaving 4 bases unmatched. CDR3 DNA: TGTGCCAGCAGTGCACAGGGGGCGCGCAATCAGCCCCAGCATTTT. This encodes CASSAQGARNQPQHF.

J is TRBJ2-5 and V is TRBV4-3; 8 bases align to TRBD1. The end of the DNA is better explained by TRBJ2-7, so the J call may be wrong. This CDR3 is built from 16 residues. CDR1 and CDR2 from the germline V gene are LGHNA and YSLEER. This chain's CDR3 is CASSHEPGQEVYEQYF. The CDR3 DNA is TGCGCCAGCAGCCATGAACCGGGACAGGAGGTCTACGAGCAGTACTTC.

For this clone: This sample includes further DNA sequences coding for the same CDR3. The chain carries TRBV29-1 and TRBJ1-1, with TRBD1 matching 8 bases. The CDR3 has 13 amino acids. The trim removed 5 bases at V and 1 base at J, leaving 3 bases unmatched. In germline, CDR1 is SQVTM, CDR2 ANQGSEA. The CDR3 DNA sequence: TGCAGCGTTTTGGGGACAGGGAACACTGAAGCTTTCTTT. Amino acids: CSVLGTGNTEAFF.

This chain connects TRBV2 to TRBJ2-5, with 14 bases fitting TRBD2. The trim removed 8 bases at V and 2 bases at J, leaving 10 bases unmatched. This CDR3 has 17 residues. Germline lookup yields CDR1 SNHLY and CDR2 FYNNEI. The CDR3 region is CASGPGLAGASQETQYF. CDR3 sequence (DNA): TGTGCCAGCGGACCGGGACTAGCGGGGGCATCACAAGAGACCCAGTACTTC.

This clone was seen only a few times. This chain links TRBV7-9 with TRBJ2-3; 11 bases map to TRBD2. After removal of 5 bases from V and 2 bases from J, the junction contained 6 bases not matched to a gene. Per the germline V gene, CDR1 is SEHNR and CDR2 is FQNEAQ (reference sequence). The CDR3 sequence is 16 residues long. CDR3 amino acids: CASSDPGLAVTDTQYF. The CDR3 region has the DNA TGTGCCAGCAGCGACCCGGGACTAGCGGTCACAGATACGCAGTATTTT.

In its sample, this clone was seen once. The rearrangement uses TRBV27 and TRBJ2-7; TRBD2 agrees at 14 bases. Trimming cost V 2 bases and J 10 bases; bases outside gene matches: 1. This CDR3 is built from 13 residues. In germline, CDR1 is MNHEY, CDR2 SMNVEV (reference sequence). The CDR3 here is CASSLGLAGGQYF. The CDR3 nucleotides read TGTGCCAGCAGTTTAGGACTAGCGGGAGGACAGTACTTC.

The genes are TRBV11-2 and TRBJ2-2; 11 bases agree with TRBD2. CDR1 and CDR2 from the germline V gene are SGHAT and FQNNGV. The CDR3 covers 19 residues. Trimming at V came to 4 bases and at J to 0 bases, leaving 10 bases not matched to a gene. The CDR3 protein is CASSSKLAGATANTGELFF. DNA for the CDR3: TGTGCCAGCAGCTCTAAACTAGCGGGGGCGACGGCGAACACCGGGGAGCTGTTTTTT. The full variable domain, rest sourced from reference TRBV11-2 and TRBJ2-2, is EAGVAQSPRYKIIEKRQSVAFWCNPISGHATLYWYQQILGQGPKLLIQFQNNGVVDDSQLPKDRFSAERLKGVDSTLKIQPAKLEDSAVYLCASSSKLAGATANTGELFFGEGSRLTVL.

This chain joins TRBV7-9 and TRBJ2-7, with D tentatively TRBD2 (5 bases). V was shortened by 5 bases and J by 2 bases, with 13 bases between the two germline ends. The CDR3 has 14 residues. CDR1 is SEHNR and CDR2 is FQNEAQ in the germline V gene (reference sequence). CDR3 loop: CASSSSRGTYEQYF. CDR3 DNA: TGTGCCAGCAGCAGTAGCCGGGGAACCTACGAGCAGTACTTC.

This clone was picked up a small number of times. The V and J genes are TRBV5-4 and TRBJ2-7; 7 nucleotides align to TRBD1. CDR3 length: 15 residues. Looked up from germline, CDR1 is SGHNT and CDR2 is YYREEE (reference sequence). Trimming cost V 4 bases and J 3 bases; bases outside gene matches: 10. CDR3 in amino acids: CASSMGTEHLYEQYF. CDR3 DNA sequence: TGTGCCAGCAGCATGGGGACAGAACACCTCTACGAGCAGTACTTC.

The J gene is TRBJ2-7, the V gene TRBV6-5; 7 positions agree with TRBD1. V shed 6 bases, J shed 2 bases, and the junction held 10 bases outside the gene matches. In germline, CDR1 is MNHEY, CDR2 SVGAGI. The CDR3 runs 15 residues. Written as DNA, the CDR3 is TGTGCCAGCAGCGTAGACAGGGCCCGCACCTACGAGCAGTACTTC. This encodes CASSVDRARTYEQYF.

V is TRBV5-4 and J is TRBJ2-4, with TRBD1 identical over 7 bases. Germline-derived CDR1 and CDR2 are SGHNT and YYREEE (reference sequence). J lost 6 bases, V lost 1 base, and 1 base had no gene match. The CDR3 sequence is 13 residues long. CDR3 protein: CASSLTGANIQYF. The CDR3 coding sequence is TGTGCCAGCAGCTTGACAGGGGCAAACATTCAGTACTTC.